Each of the 30 T cell receptor beta chains below was sequenced from the same sample in a study of blood T cell repertoires in COVID-19. This table comes from immunoSEQ multiplex PCR, and its TCRdb copy is limited to in-frame clones, with some not included. The table lists 180,000 or so clones, roughly 80% of them singletons. Sequenced sample: peripheral blood. Receptors originate from a woman aged 40 to 50 with COVID-19, enrolled during active disease.

The chain recombines TRBV6-6 with TRBJ2-1, with 12 bases aligning to TRBD2. The CDR3 sequence is 15 residues long. V lost 5 bases, J lost 8 bases, and 7 bases stayed unmatched. Germline V gene sequence: CDR1 MNHNY, CDR2 SVGAGI (reference sequence). The DNA for the CDR3 is TGTGCCAGCAGTGCTCGGACTAGCGGGAACTATGAGCAGTTCTTC. Residues: CASSARTSGNYEQFF.

The chain has TRBV18 and TRBJ2-3; D possibly corresponds to TRBD1 (6 bases). Germline values: CDR1 KGHSH, CDR2 LQKENI. The CDR3 is made up of 14 amino acids. The germline V and J ends were trimmed by 4 bases and 4 bases, with 12 bases remaining between them. The CDR3 coding sequence is TGTGCCAGCTCACTAACGGACAGTTCAGATACGCAGTATTTT. Protein: CASSLTDSSDTQYF.

Remarks on this clone: This sample includes further DNA sequences coding for the same CDR3. The chain has TRBV9 and TRBJ1-4, with 7 bases matching TRBD1. Unmatched junction bases numbered 0, after V lost 0 bases and J lost 4 bases. The CDR3 is 14 residues long. Germline CDR1 and CDR2: SGDLS and YYNGEE. The CDR3 is CASSVGDSNEKLFF. In nucleotides, the CDR3 is TGTGCCAGCAGCGTAGGGGACAGTAATGAAAAACTGTTTTTT.

This clone is a singleton in its sample. The rearrangement uses TRBV6-6 and TRBJ2-2, with D tentatively TRBD1 (6 bases). Germline V lookup: CDR1 MNHNY, CDR2 SVGAGI (reference sequence). The CDR3 runs 13 residues. With 8 bases removed from V and 5 bases from J, the gap between germline ends came to 12 bases. The CDR3 DNA follows: TGTGCCAGCCTAACCAGGGGAACCGGGGAGCTGTTTTTT. It encodes CASLTRGTGELFF.

This rearrangement joins TRBV6-1 to TRBJ2-1, with a tentative D call TRBD2 (7 bases). V lost 2 bases, J lost 7 bases, and 21 bases lay in between. Germline V CDR1 and CDR2: MNHNS, SASEGT. This CDR3 has 17 amino acids. CDR3 in amino acids: CASSERYRWGGRNEQFF. CDR3 sequence (DNA): TGTGCCAGCAGTGAACGGTATAGGTGGGGGGGCCGTAATGAGCAGTTCTTC.

The rearrangement uses TRBV4-1 and TRBJ2-1; 11 positions agree with TRBD2. This CDR3 is built from 17 residues. Germline loops: CDR1 MGHRA, CDR2 YSYEKL. V dropped 3 bases and J dropped 4; count of bases not matched to a gene: 8. CDR3 nucleotide sequence: TGCGCCAGCAGCCAGCCACCTAGCGGGGGGAAATACAATGAGCAGTTCTTC. It translates to CASSQPPSGGKYNEQFF.

This clone was recorded once. The chain carries TRBV6-5 and TRBJ1-1; TRBD1 matches 9 bases. The CDR3 covers 13 residues. Trimming cost V 6 bases and J 6 bases; bases outside gene matches: 5. From germline, CDR1 is MNHEY and CDR2 SVGAGI. CDR3 amino acids: CASSADRGAEAFF. CDR3 DNA: TGTGCCAGCAGCGCGGACAGGGGCGCTGAAGCTTTCTTT.

This rearrangement joins TRBV4-2 to TRBJ2-7, with 7 bases lining up with TRBD2. The ends lost 0 bases at V and 3 bases at J; junction bases unmatched: 5. Germline CDR1 reads LGHNA; CDR2 reads YNFKEQ. There are 15 residues in the CDR3. CDR3 sequence: CASSQDGSSGYEQYF. The CDR3, as DNA: TGTGCCAGCAGCCAAGATGGGTCTAGCGGCTACGAGCAGTACTTC.

V and J are TRBV11-2 and TRBJ2-1; possible D gene TRBD2, 5 bases. Germline V gene data show CDR1 as SGHAT and CDR2 as FQNNGV. The V gene lost 5 bases and the J gene lost 3 bases, with 20 bases spanning the gap. The CDR3 has 17 amino acids. The CDR3 DNA reads TGTGCCAGCAGCCCTTGGCCGACGGGGAAAAACTACAATGAGCAGTTCTTC. Its protein product is CASSPWPTGKNYNEQFF.

The genes are TRBV7-3 and TRBJ2-2; a weak D match, TRBD1 (5 bases). The CDR3 sequence is 16 residues long. With 2 bases removed from V and 5 bases from J, the gap between germline ends came to 15 bases. CDR1 SGHTA and CDR2 FQGTGA come from the germline V gene. The CDR3 region is CASSLSDNGPTGELFF. The CDR3 nucleotides read TGTGCCAGCAGCTTATCGGACAACGGACCGACCGGGGAGCTGTTTTTT. Filled out from reference TRBV7-3 and TRBJ2-2, the complete variable domain reads GAGVSQTPSNKVTEKGKYVELRCDPISGHTALYWYRQSLGQGPEFLIYFQGTGAADDSGLPNDRFFAVRPEGSVSTLKIQRTERGDSAVYLCASSLSDNGPTGELFFGEGSRLTVL.

This chain joins TRBV5-1 and TRBJ2-3; 9 bases line up with TRBD2. Trimming took 1 base from V and 1 from J; bases not matched to a gene: 1. This CDR3 region has 15 residues. Germline loops: CDR1 SGHRS, CDR2 YFSETQ. As DNA, the CDR3 is TGCGCCAGCAGCTTGTGGACTAGCGGCACAGATACGCAGTATTTT. It encodes CASSLWTSGTDTQYF.

This clone was seen a handful of times. This chain links TRBV2 with TRBJ2-1, with 11 bases aligning to TRBD2. CDR3 size: 17 residues. The germline CDR1 and CDR2 sequences are SNHLY and FYNNEI. V trimming: 10 bases; J trimming: 1 base; junction bases outside the gene matches: 12. The DNA of the CDR3 is TGTGCCACCTTAATAGCGGGAGGGGTGAGATCCTACAATGAGCAGTTCTTC. Its protein product is CATLIAGGVRSYNEQFF.

This rearrangement joins TRBV5-4 to TRBJ2-1; a possible D gene is TRBD2 (5 bases). Deletions cut 0 bases from V and 8 bases from J, with 12 bases between. The CDR3 sequence is 14 residues long. CDR1 is SGHNT and CDR2 is YYREEE in the germline V gene (reference sequence). CDR3 nucleotides: TGTGCCAGCAGCTTGGCCATTCGGGGTGATGAGCAGTTCTTC. This encodes CASSLAIRGDEQFF. Filled out from reference TRBV5-4 and TRBJ2-1, the complete variable domain reads ETGVTQSPTHLIKTRGQQVTLRCSSQSGHNTVSWYQQALGQGPQFIFQYYREEENGRGNFPPRFSGLQFPNYSSELNVNALELDDSALYLCASSLAIRGDEQFFGPGTRLTVL.

The J gene is TRBJ2-5, the V gene TRBV7-8; D ambiguous. V was shortened by 0 bases and J by 0 bases, with 14 bases between the two germline ends. The CDR3 is made up of 17 amino acids. The germline V gene has CDR1 SGHVS and CDR2 FQNEAQ. The CDR3 nucleotides read TGTGCCAGCAGCTTAGCGATTGACACGCCGGACCAAGAGACCCAGTACTTC. Amino acid sequence: CASSLAIDTPDQETQYF.

This clone was picked up a small number of times. V usage is TRBV5-3 and J usage is TRBJ2-1; no reliable D call. TRBV5-3 is classed as an ORF, of uncertain function. V was pared by 0 bases and J by 3 bases, with 4 bases between. The CDR3 totals 13 residues. In DNA form, the CDR3 reads TGTGCCAGAAGCTTGGGACACTACAATGAGCAGTTCTTC. It yields the protein CARSLGHYNEQFF.

The chain couples TRBV6-5 to TRBJ1-2; possible D gene TRBD1, 6 bases. The CDR3 has 15 residues. Germline CDR1 reads MNHEY; CDR2 reads SVGAGI. With 2 bases removed from V and 2 bases from J, the gap between germline ends came to 12 bases. The CDR3 DNA reads as TGTGCCAGCAGTTACCAAAGAACAGGGAACTATGGCTACACCTTC. Protein: CASSYQRTGNYGYTF.

This clone has more than one count but fewer than ten. The chain recombines TRBV2 with TRBJ2-1, with 8 bases matching TRBD1. CDR1 is SNHLY and CDR2 is FYNNEI in the germline V gene. The CDR3 is 14 residues long. V lost 10 bases and J lost 12; bases outside the gene matches: 17. This CDR3 is CATIYDRGKYGQFF. CDR3 in DNA: TGTGCCACCATTTACGACAGGGGAAAATACGGGCAGTTCTTC.

The V gene is TRBV11-2, the J gene TRBJ2-2; 8 nucleotides match TRBD1. This CDR3 has 17 residues. CDR1 SGHAT and CDR2 FQNNGV come from the germline V gene. V was pared by 5 bases and J by 6 bases, with 14 bases of the junction left unmatched. In DNA, the CDR3 is TGTGCCAGCAGCGGAGCCTCAGGGGGCTCCGCTCCCGGGGAGCTGTTTTTT. As protein: CASSGASGGSAPGELFF.

The chain has TRBV5-6 and TRBJ2-7, with 7 bases aligning to TRBD2. Trimming took 6 bases from V and 6 from J; bases not matched to a gene: 12. The germline V gene encodes CDR1 SGHDT and CDR2 YYEEEE. The CDR3 runs to 14 residues. The CDR3 DNA sequence: TGTGCCAGCATCGAGACGGGGGGAATAGGCGAGCAGTACGTC. Translating gives CASIETGGIGEQYV.

This chain's CDR3 is CASSNDRGNIQYF. DNA of the CDR3: TGCGCCAGCAGCAACGACAGGGGAAACATTCAGTACTTC. V gene TRBV4-1 combines with J gene TRBJ2-4, with 8 bases matching TRBD1. Germline CDR1 reads MGHRA; CDR2 reads YSYEKL. Trimming at V came to 5 bases and at J to 6 bases, leaving 3 bases not matched to a gene. The CDR3 extends over 13 amino acids.

J is TRBJ2-6 and V is TRBV19; perhaps TRBD1 as D (5 bases). This CDR3 contains 17 residues. V dropped 7 bases and J dropped 2 bases, with 18 bases sitting between them. In germline, CDR1 is LNHDA, CDR2 SQIVND (reference sequence). The CDR3 DNA follows: TGTGCCAGTATTGTTTCAGGGTTCTCCCCTGGGGCCAACGTCCTGACTTTC. Its translation: CASIVSGFSPGANVLTF. Combining the CDR3 with reference TRBV19 and TRBJ2-6 gives the whole variable domain DGGITQSPKYLFRKEGQNVTLSCEQNLNHDAMYWYRQDPGQGLRLIYYSQIVNDFQKGDIAEGYSVSREKKESFPLTVTSAQKNPTAFYLCASIVSGFSPGANVLTFGAGSRLTVL.

This clone was seen just once. The genes are TRBV5-4 and TRBJ1-3, with 8 bases identical to TRBD1. The V and J ends lost 2 bases and 0 bases, in that order; junction bases with no gene match: 7. Germline CDR1 is SGHNT and CDR2 is YYREEE (reference sequence). The CDR3 consists of 17 residues. The CDR3 DNA follows: TGTGCCAGCAGCTTCGACAGGGGAGAGGTCTCTGGAAACACCATATATTTT. Its protein is CASSFDRGEVSGNTIYF.

The chain uses TRBV5-6 and TRBJ2-7, with 7 bases fitting TRBD2. After removal of 1 base from V and 2 bases from J, the junction contained 3 bases not matched to a gene. This CDR3 comprises 14 residues. The germline gives CDR1 SGHDT, CDR2 YYEEEE. The CDR3 sequence is CASSLLGRAYEQYF. In DNA, the CDR3 is TGTGCCAGCAGCTTGTTGGGGAGGGCCTACGAGCAGTACTTC.

J is TRBJ1-1 and V is TRBV6-5; 9 nucleotides line up with TRBD1. V lost 7 bases to trimming and J lost 1 base; unmatched junction nucleotides: 4. The CDR3 extends over 14 amino acids. Germline lookup yields CDR1 MNHEY and CDR2 SVGAGI. CDR3 sequence reads: CASTKGQGNTEAFF. The CDR3 DNA reads TGTGCCAGCACCAAGGGACAGGGGAACACTGAAGCTTTCTTT.

In its sample, this clone was seen once. CDR3 nucleotides: TGTGCCAGCAGTCCCGTTGAGGCCGGCAACTATGGCTACACCTTC. It yields the protein CASSPVEAGNYGYTF. V usage is TRBV27 and J usage is TRBJ1-2; D is unresolved. The V end was cut by 5 bases, the J end by 2 bases, with 15 bases between. CDR1 is MNHEY and CDR2 is SMNVEV in the germline V gene (reference sequence). The CDR3 consists of 15 residues.

This clone was counted only a few times. The V gene is TRBV30, the J gene TRBJ1-1; D perhaps matches TRBD1 (5 bases). Trimming removed 4 bases at V and 10 bases at J, with 19 bases between. CDR3 size: 13 residues. Germline V gives CDR1 GTSNPN, CDR2 SVGIG (reference sequence). The CDR3 DNA reads as TGTGCCTGGATTCCGTTGGGGGGAACGGGAGCTTTCTTT. Protein sequence: CAWIPLGGTGAFF.

V usage is TRBV5-4 and J usage is TRBJ1-6; no firm D call. This CDR3 is 15 amino acids long. The germline V gene has CDR1 SGHNT and CDR2 YYREEE (reference sequence). V shed 1 base and J shed 8 bases, with 13 bases lying between them. The DNA of the CDR3 is TGTGCCAGCAGCTTGCCCGGACTGGCCGATTCACCCCTCCACTTT. It is translated as CASSLPGLADSPLHF.

The chain joins TRBV19 to TRBJ1-6; no definite D call. V lost 7 bases, J lost 10 bases, and 20 bases lay in between. Germline CDR1 is LNHDA and CDR2 is SQIVND (reference sequence). This CDR3 region has 15 residues. CDR3 amino acids: CASTNGRQNGSPLHF. CDR3 nucleotides: TGTGCCAGTACCAATGGGCGACAAAACGGATCACCCCTCCACTTT. The entire variable domain, with the rest obtained from reference TRBV19 and TRBJ1-6, is as follows: DGGITQSPKYLFRKEGQNVTLSCEQNLNHDAMYWYRQDPGQGLRLIYYSQIVNDFQKGDIAEGYSVSREKKESFPLTVTSAQKNPTAFYLCASTNGRQNGSPLHFGNGTRLTVT.

In its sample, this clone was seen many times. The rearrangement uses TRBV2 and TRBJ2-2; maybe TRBD2 (7 bases). Trimming took off 5 bases at V and 7 bases at J, with 20 bases between the two ends. From germline, CDR1 is SNHLY and CDR2 FYNNEI. The CDR3 loop spans 16 amino acids. The CDR3 nucleotides are TGTGCCAGCAGTCCCCACGGGGGGACATCAGGCGGGGAGCTGTTTTTT. Translation gives CASSPHGGTSGGELFF.

The chain joins TRBV2 to TRBJ2-2, with D unresolved. V was pared by 3 bases and J by 2 bases, with 7 bases between. The CDR3 runs to 14 residues. Germline CDR1 reads SNHLY; CDR2 reads FYNNEI. The CDR3 protein is CASSDSRNTGELFF. DNA of the CDR3: TGTGCCAGCAGTGATTCCAGAAACACCGGGGAGCTGTTTTTT. Looking up the rest from reference TRBV2 and TRBJ2-2 gives the full variable domain: EPEVTQTPSHQVTQMGQEVILRCVPISNHLYFYWYRQILGQKVEFLVSFYNNEISEKSEIFDDQFSVERPDGSNFTLKIRSTKLEDSAMYFCASSDSRNTGELFFGEGSRLTVL.